A single sample gave rise to the 29 T cell receptor beta chains below, sequenced in a study of vaccination effects on CD4 cells after COVID-19. The data were produced by immunoSEQ multiplex PCR, yet TCRdb's version contains in-frame clones alone and is incomplete. The sample has around 30,000 clones, 77% seen once. Their antigens remain unidentified. Before any sequencing was done, the ViraFEST assay used viral peptide pools to expand antigen-specific CD4+ T cells. Culturing for approximately 10 days preceded CD4+ T cell isolation. The individual was infected with SARS-CoV-2 between March and December 2020, as confirmed by PCR. The specimen was CD4+ T cells from PBMCs cultured with HCoV-NL63 spike peptides, collected before COVID-19 vaccination. The receptors originated from a human donor who had a prior SARS-CoV-2 infection.

This clone came up once. Here the CDR3 reads CASSQASTDTQYF. The CDR3 DNA reads TGTGCCAGCAGCCAGGCTAGCACAGATACGCAGTATTTT. The gene calls are TRBV11-3 and TRBJ2-3; D is unclear. Germline CDR1 reads SGHNT; CDR2 reads YENEEA. V lost 5 bases to trimming and J lost 0 bases, with 6 bases between them. This CDR3 region has 13 residues.

The V gene is TRBV18, the J gene TRBJ1-1; D perhaps matches TRBD1 (6 bases). Trimming took 5 bases from V and 0 from J, leaving 16 bases between them. CDR1 and CDR2 (germline): KGHSH, LQKENI. The CDR3 extends over 16 amino acids. The CDR3 coding sequence is TGTGCCAGCTCAAGGCAGGGGCTTCTCATGAACACTGAAGCTTTCTTT. Translation gives CASSRQGLLMNTEAFF.

This rearrangement joins TRBV7-9 to TRBJ2-7, with TRBD2 matching 14 bases. The CDR3 has 16 residues. V gave up 1 base and J gave up 3 bases; unmatched junction bases: 2. Germline V lookup: CDR1 SEHNR, CDR2 FQNEAQ (reference sequence). CDR3 residues: CASSLGLAGGNYEQYF. The CDR3 DNA is TGTGCCAGCAGCTTAGGACTAGCGGGGGGGAACTACGAGCAGTACTTC.

This sequence joins TRBV19 and TRBJ1-5, with TRBD1 identical over 7 bases. The V gene end was trimmed by 3 bases and the J gene end by 4 bases; junction bases not matched to a gene: 21. This CDR3 has 20 residues. Germline values: CDR1 LNHDA, CDR2 SQIVND (reference sequence). The CDR3 sequence is CASSIFLSSQGGYTNQPQHF. The CDR3 nucleotides read TGTGCCAGTAGTATTTTCCTATCATCCCAGGGGGGCTACACAAATCAGCCCCAGCATTTT. The full variable domain, rest sourced from reference TRBV19 and TRBJ1-5, is DGGITQSPKYLFRKEGQNVTLSCEQNLNHDAMYWYRQDPGQGLRLIYYSQIVNDFQKGDIAEGYSVSREKKESFPLTVTSAQKNPTAFYLCASSIFLSSQGGYTNQPQHFGDGTRLSIL.

The rearrangement uses TRBV18 and TRBJ1-4; 8 bases agree with TRBD1. The CDR3 runs to 20 residues. Trimming took 4 bases from V and 0 from J; bases not matched to a gene: 16. From germline, CDR1 is KGHSH and CDR2 LQKENI. CDR3 bases: TGTGCCAGCTCACGAGGAGCCGGGGCAGGGGGCCTGTCAACTAATGAAAAACTGTTTTTT. Its translation is CASSRGAGAGGLSTNEKLFF.

J is TRBJ2-7 and V is TRBV7-2; 8 bases are a match to TRBD1. This CDR3 is built from 15 residues. V shed 1 base and J 4 bases; nucleotides not matched to a gene: 6. Germline CDR1 SGHTA, CDR2 FQGNSA. The CDR3, as DNA: TGTGCCAGCAGCTTAGGAGGGACAGGCTATTACGAGCAGTACTTC. Protein: CASSLGGTGYYEQYF. Together with reference TRBV7-2 and TRBJ2-7, the CDR3 gives the full variable domain: GAGVSQSPSNKVTEKGKDVELRCDPISGHTALYWYRQSLGQGLEFLIYFQGNSAPDKSGLPSDRFSAERTGGSVSTLTIQRTQQEDSAVYLCASSLGGTGYYEQYFGPGTRLTVT.

This clone was seen more than once but under ten times. The chain has TRBV14 and TRBJ1-2, with D tentatively TRBD1 (5 bases). The CDR3 consists of 13 residues. CDR1 is SGHDN and CDR2 is FVKESK in the germline V gene. Trimming removed 5 bases from V and 4 bases from J, with 11 bases in between. The CDR3 coding sequence is TGTGCCAGCAGCTCAGGGCCTAGCTATGGCTACACCTTC. It translates to CASSSGPSYGYTF. The whole variable domain, filled in from reference TRBV14 and TRBJ1-2, reads EAGVTQFPSHSVIEKGQTVTLRCDPISGHDNLYWYRRVMGKEIKFLLHFVKESKQDESGMPNNRFLAERTGGTYSTLKVQPAELEDSGVYFCASSSGPSYGYTFGSGTRLTVV.

This rearrangement joins TRBV12-3 or TRBV12-4 to TRBJ1-1; TRBD1 matches 9 bases. V trimming: 6 bases; J trimming: 4 bases; junction bases outside the gene matches: 3. This CDR3 has 13 residues. CDR3 nucleotides: TGTGCCAGCAGGCAGACAGGGGGCACTGAAGCTTTCTTT. Translating it yields CASRQTGGTEAFF.

This chain connects TRBV4-3 to TRBJ2-1; tentatively, D is TRBD1 or TRBD2 (5 bases each). CDR1 and CDR2 (germline): LGHNA, YSLEER. V lost 0 bases, J lost 6 bases, and 18 bases lay in between. CDR3 length: 17 residues. CDR3: CASSQDLTGRRGNEQFF. The DNA for the CDR3 is TGCGCCAGCAGCCAAGATCTGACGGGGAGAAGGGGCAATGAGCAGTTCTTC.

This clone was seen only a few times. This chain uses TRBV3-1 (or the pseudogene TRBV3-2) with TRBJ1-6, with D unresolved. CDR1 is LGHDT and CDR2 is YNNKEL in the germline V gene (reference sequence). The CDR3 is 14 amino acids. Trimming shortened V by 1 base and J by 7 bases, and 8 bases separated the two germline ends. This CDR3 reads CASSQGASNSPLHF. CDR3 sequence (DNA): TGTGCCAGCAGCCAAGGGGCTTCCAATTCACCCCTCCACTTT.

This chain connects TRBV2 to TRBJ1-4, with D perhaps TRBD1 (6 bases). Between the trimmed V and J ends, which lost 7 bases and 7 bases, there was a span of 10 bases. The CDR3 extends over 12 amino acids. Per the germline V gene, CDR1 is SNHLY and CDR2 is FYNNEI. The chain's CDR3 is CASTQGSEKLFF. CDR3 bases: TGTGCCAGCACGCAGGGGTCTGAAAAACTGTTTTTT.

This rearrangement joins TRBV9 to TRBJ1-1; no clear D. The CDR3 runs to 13 residues. Between the trimmed V and J ends, which lost 7 bases and 6 bases, there was a span of 16 bases. Germline V lookup: CDR1 SGDLS, CDR2 YYNGEE. The CDR3 is CASEPTLKAEAFF. CDR3 nucleotide sequence: TGTGCCAGCGAACCAACACTCAAGGCTGAAGCTTTCTTT.

V usage is TRBV7-6 and J usage is TRBJ2-7; 7 bases map to TRBD1. With 5 bases clipped from V and 5 bases from J, the junction kept 24 bases outside the gene matches. The CDR3 sequence is 19 residues long. Germline values: CDR1 SGHVS, CDR2 FNYEAQ. For the CDR3, the DNA is TGTGCCAGCAGCATACGTCCTTCAGGGGGTGGGGAACGCCCCCACGAGCAGTACTTC. Encoded protein: CASSIRPSGGGERPHEQYF.

V gene TRBV30 combines with J gene TRBJ2-3; 11 nucleotides align to TRBD2. The CDR3 runs to 15 residues. Germline V gene data show CDR1 as GTSNPN and CDR2 as SVGIG (reference sequence). V lost 2 bases and J lost 6; bases outside the gene matches: 7. The CDR3 loop reads CAWSFLAGGGDTQYF. The CDR3 DNA reads TGTGCCTGGAGTTTCCTAGCGGGAGGCGGGGATACGCAGTATTTT.

The chain uses TRBV21-1 and TRBJ2-1; the table's D call, TRBD2, was not checked against the DNA. TRBV21-1 is a documented pseudogene. The CDR3 is 14 amino acids. The CDR3 coding sequence is TGTGCCAGCAGCAAAGAGAGCGGATACAATGAGCAGTTCTTC. It is translated as CASSKESGYNEQFF.

V usage is TRBV19 and J usage is TRBJ2-3, with D hard to call. V gave up 5 bases and J gave up 3 bases, with 12 bases separating them. Germline CDR1 and CDR2: LNHDA and SQIVND (reference sequence). The CDR3 runs 14 residues. The CDR3: CASSSRMRTDTQYF. In DNA form, the CDR3 reads TGTGCCAGTAGTTCCCGGATGCGGACAGATACGCAGTATTTT. The variable domain in full, with the rest retrieved from reference TRBV19 and TRBJ2-3, is DGGITQSPKYLFRKEGQNVTLSCEQNLNHDAMYWYRQDPGQGLRLIYYSQIVNDFQKGDIAEGYSVSREKKESFPLTVTSAQKNPTAFYLCASSSRMRTDTQYFGPGTRLTVL.

The V and J genes are TRBV11-3 and TRBJ1-1, with unresolved D. The CDR3 runs 20 residues. Per germline, CDR1 SGHNT and CDR2 YENEEA. The V gene lost 1 base and the J gene lost 1 base, with 25 bases spanning the gap. For the CDR3, the DNA is TGTGCCAGCAGCTTAGCCCCCAACTGGACCAGCCGGCACGGGAACACTGAAGCTTTCTTT. Its translation: CASSLAPNWTSRHGNTEAFF.

The chain links TRBV5-4 to TRBJ2-1; 9 nucleotides agree with TRBD2. V gave up 0 bases and J gave up 7 bases; unmatched junction bases: 8. The germline gives CDR1 SGHNT, CDR2 YYREEE (reference sequence). This CDR3 spans 16 amino acids. CDR3 coding DNA: TGTGCCAGCAGCTTGGTGGGCGGGGGGGCTGGAAATGAGCAGTTCTTC. This sequence encodes CASSLVGGGAGNEQFF.

The chain recombines TRBV6-5 with TRBJ1-2; unclear D gene. This CDR3 comprises 15 residues. Germline CDR1 reads MNHEY; CDR2 reads SVGAGI. Trimming stripped 7 bases from V and 3 bases from J, with 18 bases between. CDR3 sequence (DNA): TGTGCCAGCACCCCCCTACTGGACGGAGACTATGGCTACACCTTC. It codes for CASTPLLDGDYGYTF.

The chain combines TRBV14 with TRBJ2-2; TRBD1 is a possible D gene (6 bases). V shed 2 bases and J shed 11 bases, with 9 bases lying between them. Germline values: CDR1 SGHDN, CDR2 FVKESK. CDR3 length: 12 amino acids. The DNA of the CDR3 is TGTGCCAGCAGCCAACGACAGGTCGAGCTGTTTTTT. Translated: CASSQRQVELFF.

By sample fraction, this clone is medium-sized. The chain combines TRBV2 with TRBJ2-1; D perhaps matches TRBD2 (5 bases). With 7 bases removed from V and 8 bases from J, the gap between germline ends came to 21 bases. Germline CDR1 is SNHLY and CDR2 is FYNNEI. The CDR3 runs 15 residues. The CDR3 region is CASTDVGRARYEQFF. The CDR3 DNA reads TGTGCCAGCACCGACGTAGGGCGGGCCCGCTATGAGCAGTTCTTC.

This rearrangement joins TRBV7-2 to TRBJ2-7; 9 positions agree with TRBD2. The germline V gene encodes CDR1 SGHTA and CDR2 FQGNSA. Trimming removed 1 base from V and 4 bases from J; junction bases left unmatched: 5. This CDR3 comprises 15 residues. CDR3 in amino acids: CASSLGLAGSYEQYF. The CDR3 nucleotides read TGTGCCAGCAGCTTAGGCCTAGCGGGATCGTACGAGCAGTACTTC.

By share, this clone ranks as medium-sized. This chain uses TRBV4-2 with TRBJ2-7; 7 bases align to TRBD1. The trim removed 1 base at V and 7 bases at J, leaving 13 bases unmatched. The V gene's germline CDR1 is LGHNA and CDR2 YNFKEQ. This CDR3 is 16 amino acids long. CDR3: CASSQGPGQSTWEQYF. The CDR3 DNA is TGTGCCAGCAGCCAAGGCCCGGGACAGAGTACGTGGGAGCAGTACTTC.

V is TRBV20-1 and J is TRBJ2-5; 13 bases fit TRBD2. The CDR3 contains 15 residues. Trimming cost V 3 bases and J 5 bases; bases outside gene matches: 6. In germline, CDR1 is DFQATT, CDR2 SNEGSKA (reference sequence). CDR3 loop: CSASTSGGAWETQYF. CDR3 nucleotides: TGCAGTGCTAGTACTAGCGGGGGGGCCTGGGAGACCCAGTACTTC.

As to this clone: The junction does not match germline at one end; this may be a read error. V and J are TRBV7-7 and TRBJ2-5; TRBD2 matches at 9 bases. CDR3 length: 14 amino acids. Looked up from germline, CDR1 is SSHAT and CDR2 is FNYEAQ (reference sequence). The CDR3 reads CASRPSSGSETQYF. The DNA for the CDR3 is TGTGCTAGCAGACCAAGTAGCGGGAGCGAGACCCAGTACTTC.

Worth noting for this clone: The junction differs from germline at one of its ends, possibly a read error. The chain couples TRBV10-3 to TRBJ2-2, with TRBD2 matching over 11 bases. CDR1 and CDR2 (germline): ENHRY, SYGVKD. This CDR3 comprises 21 residues. CDR3 DNA: TGTGCCATCACCCTATTGGCATCGAATGCTAGCGGGAGGAATGAACACCGGGGAGCTGTTTTT. Its protein is CAITLLASNASGRNEHRGAVF.

In this sample, this clone turned up once. This chain connects TRBV5-1 to TRBJ2-6; D possibly matches TRBD1 or TRBD2 (5 bases each). Germline CDR1 is SGHRS and CDR2 is YFSETQ. This CDR3 has 18 residues. V lost 4 bases to trimming and J lost 1 base, with 18 bases between them. CDR3 residues: CASSRDGGFISGANVLTF. CDR3 sequence (DNA): TGCGCCAGCAGCAGGGACGGAGGCTTTATTTCTGGGGCCAACGTCCTGACTTTC.

The chain carries TRBV5-4 and TRBJ2-1, with 9 bases matching TRBD2. Trimming cost V 1 base and J 3 bases; bases outside gene matches: 11. The CDR3 has 18 residues. Germline CDR1 SGHNT, CDR2 YYREEE (reference sequence). This CDR3 reads CASSLQRTSDIFYNEQFF. DNA of the CDR3: TGTGCCAGCAGCTTGCAAAGGACTAGCGACATTTTCTACAATGAGCAGTTCTTC.

This chain uses TRBV27 with TRBJ2-3, with D unclear. The length of the CDR3 is 16 residues. The germline V gene has CDR1 MNHEY and CDR2 SMNVEV (reference sequence). Deletions cut 8 bases from V and 2 bases from J, with 20 bases between. CDR3 nucleotide sequence: TGTGCCAGCGCCAGTGCACGAGGCAGATCCACAGATACGCAGTATTTT. Protein sequence: CASASARGRSTDTQYF.